Listed below are T cell receptor beta chains from one sample, sequenced in a study of T cell changes during pregnancy in multiple sclerosis. The repertoire was sequenced with immunoSEQ multiplex PCR; TCRdb's copy has only in-frame clones and lacks some. The sample holds tens of thousands of clones; over 80% are singletons and the top ten take just under 0.75%. Material: CD4+ T cells from peripheral blood mononuclear cells, obtained in the third trimester of pregnancy. Every receptor here comes from a female donor with multiple sclerosis, enrolled in a pregnancy study. CDR3s include the opening cysteine and the closing phenylalanine or tryptophan. A D gene is named only where the DNA matches it firmly. Size is stated for part of the rows, as once, few or many counts, or as a class when the clone is expanded.

v_gene: TRBV18
abundance: .
j_gene: TRBJ1-5
d_gene: TRBD1
CDR3aa: CASSPADRLHSNQPQHF
CDR3nt: TGTGCCAGCTCACCAGCGGACAGGTTGCATAGCAATCAGCCCCAGCATTTT

v_gene: TRBV7-2
abundance: .
j_gene: TRBJ2-5
d_gene: .
CDR3aa: CASSLLSETQYF
CDR3nt: TGTGCCAGCAGCTTACTCTCGGAGACCCAGTACTTC

v_gene: TRBV4-2
abundance: .
j_gene: TRBJ1-6
d_gene: .
CDR3aa: CASSRTDGNNSPLHF
CDR3nt: TGTGCCAGCAGCCGCACGGACGGGAACAATTCACCCCTCCACTTT

v_gene: TRBV9
abundance: .
j_gene: TRBJ2-7
d_gene: TRBD2
CDR3aa: CASSPHSGSYYEQYF
CDR3nt: TGTGCCAGCAGCCCCCATAGCGGGAGCTACTACGAGCAGTACTTC

v_gene: TRBV7-3
abundance: .
j_gene: TRBJ2-1
d_gene: .
CDR3aa: CASSLEGLGNEQFF
CDR3nt: TGTGCCAGCAGCTTAGAGGGACTTGGCAATGAGCAGTTCTTC

v_gene: TRBV14
abundance: .
j_gene: TRBJ2-7
d_gene: TRBD1
CDR3aa: CASSQTTGNSYEQYF
CDR3nt: TGTGCCAGCAGCCAAACGACAGGGAACTCCTACGAGCAGTACTTC

v_gene: TRBV25-1
abundance: .
j_gene: TRBJ1-2
d_gene: .
CDR3aa: CATTPAGSANYGYTF
CDR3nt: TGTGCCACGACCCCGGCGGGATCAGCTAACTATGGCTACACCTTC

v_gene: TRBV4-3
abundance: .
j_gene: TRBJ1-6
d_gene: .
CDR3aa: CASSQGQNYSPLHF
CDR3nt: TGCGCCAGCAGCCAAGGGCAGAATTATTCACCCCTCCACTTT

v_gene: TRBV7-2
abundance: .
j_gene: TRBJ1-1
d_gene: TRBD1
CDR3aa: CASSPGTGQMNTEAFF
CDR3nt: TGTGCCAGCAGCCCCGGGACAGGCCAAATGAACACTGAAGCTTTCTTT

v_gene: TRBV2
abundance: .
j_gene: TRBJ1-5
d_gene: .
CDR3aa: CASSGQPYSNQPQHF
CDR3nt: TGTGCCAGCAGTGGACAGCCTTATAGCAATCAGCCCCAGCATTTT

v_gene: TRBV27
abundance: .
j_gene: TRBJ2-7
d_gene: TRBD1
CDR3aa: CASSRQGAQGEQYF
CDR3nt: TGTGCCAGCAGCAGACAGGGGGCGCAGGGCGAGCAGTACTTC

v_gene: TRBV19
abundance: once
j_gene: TRBJ2-3
d_gene: TRBD2
CDR3aa: CASSGGVGTDTQYF
CDR3nt: TGTGCCAGTAGTGGGGGGGTCGGCACAGATACGCAGTATTTT

v_gene: TRBV7-8
abundance: .
j_gene: TRBJ1-1
d_gene: TRBD1
CDR3aa: CASSKSTGLNTEAFF
CDR3nt: TGTGCCAGCAGCAAATCGACAGGGTTGAACACTGAAGCTTTCTTT

v_gene: TRBV11-2
abundance: .
j_gene: TRBJ1-1
d_gene: .
CDR3aa: CASTRSPGEAFF
CDR3nt: TGTGCCAGCACCCGATCGCCAGGAGAAGCTTTCTTT

v_gene: TRBV9
abundance: .
j_gene: TRBJ2-2
d_gene: TRBD2
CDR3aa: CASSVLAGGLDTGELFF
CDR3nt: TGTGCCAGCAGCGTCTTAGCGGGGGGCCTGGACACCGGGGAGCTGTTTTTT